Listed below are T cell receptor beta chains from one sample, sequenced in a study of blood T cell repertoires in COVID-19. Libraries were prepared by immunoSEQ multiplex PCR; TCRdb keeps only in-frame clonotypes and omits some of them. Of approximately 250,000 clones in the sample, over 75% were seen once. Sequencing was performed on PBMCs or T cells enriched from blood (not recorded which). These receptors were obtained from a woman aged 25-40 years who had recovered from COVID-19. Both conserved end residues are part of each CDR3. Fields, in order: clone size, J gene, D gene, V gene, CDR3 DNA, CDR3 protein. A D gene is named only where the DNA matches it firmly. Not all rows give a size; the values are once, few, many and, for expanded clones, a class.

>.|TRBJ1-1|TRBD1|TRBV4-3
TGCGCCAGCAGCCTTCAACACCGGGACAGGGGTTCTTTTAGGACTGAAGCTTTCTTT
CASSLQHRDRGSFRTEAFF
>.|TRBJ2-2|.|TRBV9
TGTGCCAGCAGCGTAGAAACAGCTGTGGCCGGGGAGCTGTTTTTT
CASSVETAVAGELFF
>.|TRBJ1-5|.|TRBV7-3
TGTGCCAGCAGCTCTAGGAACCAACAGGGTTCGTGGGGCAATCAGCCCCAGCATTTT
CASSSRNQQGSWGNQPQHF
>.|TRBJ1-2|.|TRBV30
TGTGCCTGGAGTACAGCAGGGCTGAGCTACACCTTC
CAWSTAGLSYTF
>once|TRBJ1-2|.|TRBV9
TGTGCCAGCAGCGTAGTGGACATCCCCTATGGCTACACCTTC
CASSVVDIPYGYTF
>.|TRBJ1-2|TRBD1|TRBV5-1
TGCGCCAGCAGCTTTAGTAGTGGGACAGGGGGCGTAGGGTATGGCTACACCTTC
CASSFSSGTGGVGYGYTF
>.|TRBJ2-7|.|TRBV5-1
TGCGCCAGCAGCTTGGATTTTCTCGAGCAGTACTTC
CASSLDFLEQYF
>.|TRBJ2-1|.|TRBV29-1
TGCAGCGTTGCACAGGGCAGTCACAATGAGCAGTTCTTC
CSVAQGSHNEQFF
>few|TRBJ2-7|TRBD2|TRBV11-2
TGTGCCAGCAGCTCCCGTTCTAGCGGGAGCGTTGCCGAGCAGTACTTC
CASSSRSSGSVAEQYF
>.|TRBJ2-1|TRBD2|TRBV27
TGTGCCAGCAGTTTACTGGGACTAGCGGGGCCCAGCTCCTACAATGAGCAGTTCTTC
CASSLLGLAGPSSYNEQFF
>.|TRBJ2-7|.|TRBV18
TGTGCCAGCTCACCAAGTTCTGGGACTTCCTACGAGCAGTACTTC
CASSPSSGTSYEQYF
>.|TRBJ1-4|TRBD1|TRBV5-1
TGCGCCAGCAGCGAGACAGGGGGCGCTGAAAAACTGTTTTTT
CASSETGGAEKLFF
>.|TRBJ1-3|TRBD1|TRBV2
TGTGCCAGCAGGGGCCGGGACAGGGCAATTGGAAACACCATATATTTT
CASRGRDRAIGNTIYF
>few|TRBJ1-2|.|TRBV29-1
TGCAGCGTTGGGAGCACAGGGAGAGGCTACACCTTC
CSVGSTGRGYTF
>.|TRBJ2-3|.|TRBV5-1
TGCGCCAGCAGCTTGGCTAGCGTCGTGAAAGGTACGCAGTATTTT
CASSLASVVKGTQYF